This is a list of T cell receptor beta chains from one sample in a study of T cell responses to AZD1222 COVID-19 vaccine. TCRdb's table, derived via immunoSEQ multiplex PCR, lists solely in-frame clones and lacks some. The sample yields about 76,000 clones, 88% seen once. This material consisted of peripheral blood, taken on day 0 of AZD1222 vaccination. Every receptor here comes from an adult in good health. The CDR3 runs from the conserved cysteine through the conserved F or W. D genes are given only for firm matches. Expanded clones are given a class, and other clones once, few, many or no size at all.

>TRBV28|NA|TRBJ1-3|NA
CASTSRVGVENTIYF
TGTGCCAGCACCTCCCGCGTTGGAGTGGAGAACACCATATATTTT
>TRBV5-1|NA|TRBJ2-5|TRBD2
CASSWLAGDGETQYF
TGCGCCAGCAGCTGGCTAGCGGGAGATGGAGAGACCCAGTACTTC
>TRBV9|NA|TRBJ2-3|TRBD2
CASSVDGLTGGADTQYF
TGTGCCAGCAGCGTAGATGGTCTAACGGGAGGGGCAGATACGCAGTATTTT
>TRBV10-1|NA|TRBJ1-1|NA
CASSELQTLTEAFF
TGCGCCAGCAGTGAGCTCCAGACACTCACTGAAGCTTTCTTT
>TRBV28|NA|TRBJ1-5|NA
CASSFEENQPQHF
TGTGCCAGCAGTTTTGAGGAGAATCAGCCCCAGCATTTT
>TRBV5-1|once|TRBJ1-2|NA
CASSPDGGWNYGYTF
TGCGCCAGCAGCCCTGACGGGGGCTGGAACTATGGCTACACCTTC
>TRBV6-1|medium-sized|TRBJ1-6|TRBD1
CASSEGTGGISPLHF
TGTGCCAGCAGTGAAGGGACAGGGGGCATTTCACCCCTCCACTTT
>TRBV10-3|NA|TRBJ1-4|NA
CAISESAQAEKLFF
TGTGCCATCAGTGAGTCTGCACAAGCTGAAAAACTGTTTTTT
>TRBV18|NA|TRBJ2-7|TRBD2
CASSPPSLAGGTYEQYF
TGTGCCAGCTCACCGCCGTCACTAGCGGGAGGCACCTACGAGCAGTACTTC
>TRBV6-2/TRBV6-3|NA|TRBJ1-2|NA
CASSYPRGRASYGYTF
TGTGCCAGCAGTTACCCCCGAGGAAGGGCGAGCTATGGCTACACCTTC
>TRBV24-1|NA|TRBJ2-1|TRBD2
CAISHSGGANEQFF
TGTGCCATTTCCCATAGCGGGGGGGCAAATGAGCAGTTCTTC
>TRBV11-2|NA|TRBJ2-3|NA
CASSLRAFFGDTQYF
TGTGCCAGCAGCTTAAGAGCATTCTTTGGGGATACGCAGTATTTT
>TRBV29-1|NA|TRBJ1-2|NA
CSTQTNYGYTF
TGCAGCACACAGACTAACTATGGCTACACCTTC
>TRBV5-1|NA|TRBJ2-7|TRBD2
CASSSMGGTVYEQYF
TGCGCCAGCAGCTCGATGGGGGGGACGGTATACGAGCAGTACTTC
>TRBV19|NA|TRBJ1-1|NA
CASSIPGAGNTEAFF
TGTGCCAGTAGTATCCCAGGGGCGGGGAACACTGAAGCTTTCTTT
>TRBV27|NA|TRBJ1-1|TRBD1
CASTIGPGQGARAEAFF
TGTGCCAGCACCATAGGCCCGGGACAGGGGGCTCGGGCTGAAGCTTTCTTT
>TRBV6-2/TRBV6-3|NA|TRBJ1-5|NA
CASSFSYRGNQPQHF
TGTGCCAGCAGTTTCTCATATCGGGGCAATCAGCCCCAGCATTTT
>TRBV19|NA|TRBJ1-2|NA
CASIGTPGEANYGYTF
TGTGCCAGTATCGGCACGCCGGGAGAAGCTAACTATGGCTACACCTTC